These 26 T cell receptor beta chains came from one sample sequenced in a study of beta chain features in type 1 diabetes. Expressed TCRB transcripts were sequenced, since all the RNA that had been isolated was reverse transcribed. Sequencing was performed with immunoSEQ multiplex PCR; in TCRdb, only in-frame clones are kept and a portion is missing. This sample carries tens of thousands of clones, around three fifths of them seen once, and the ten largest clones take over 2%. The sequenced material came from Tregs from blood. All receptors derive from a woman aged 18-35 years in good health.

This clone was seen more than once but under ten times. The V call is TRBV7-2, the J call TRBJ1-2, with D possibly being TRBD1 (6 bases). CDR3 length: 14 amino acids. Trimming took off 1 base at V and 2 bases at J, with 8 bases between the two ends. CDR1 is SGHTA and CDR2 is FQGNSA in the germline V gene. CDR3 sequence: CASSLVTGNYGYTF. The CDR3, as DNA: TGTGCCAGCAGCTTAGTAACAGGGAACTATGGCTACACCTTC.

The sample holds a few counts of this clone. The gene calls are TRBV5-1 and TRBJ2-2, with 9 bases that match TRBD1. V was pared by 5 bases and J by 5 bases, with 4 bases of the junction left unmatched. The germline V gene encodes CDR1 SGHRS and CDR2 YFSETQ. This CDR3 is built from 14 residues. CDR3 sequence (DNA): TGCGCCAGCAGGCGGACAGGGGAAACCGGGGAGCTGTTTTTT. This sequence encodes CASRRTGETGELFF.

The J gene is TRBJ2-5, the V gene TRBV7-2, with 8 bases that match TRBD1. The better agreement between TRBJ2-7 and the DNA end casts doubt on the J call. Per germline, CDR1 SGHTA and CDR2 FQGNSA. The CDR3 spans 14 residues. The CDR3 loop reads CASSLSWTGTEQYF. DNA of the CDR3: TGTGCCAGCAGCCTTTCTTGGACAGGGACCGAGCAGTACTTC.

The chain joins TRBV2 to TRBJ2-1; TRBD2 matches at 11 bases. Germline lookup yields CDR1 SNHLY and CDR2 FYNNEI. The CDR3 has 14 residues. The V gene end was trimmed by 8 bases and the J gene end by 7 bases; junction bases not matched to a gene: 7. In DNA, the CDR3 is TGTGCCAGCTTACTAGCGGGAGAATGGAATGAGCAGTTCTTC. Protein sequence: CASLLAGEWNEQFF.

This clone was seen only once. The DNA for the CDR3 is TGTGCCATGGGGACTAGCTCATACAATGAGCAGTTCTTC. Translation: CAMGTSSYNEQFF. The chain links TRBV10-3 to TRBJ2-1, with TRBD2 matching over 9 bases. The CDR3 length is 13 residues. Germline assignment: CDR1 ENHRY and CDR2 SYGVKD. The V and J ends lost 9 bases and 4 bases, in that order; junction bases with no gene match: 4.

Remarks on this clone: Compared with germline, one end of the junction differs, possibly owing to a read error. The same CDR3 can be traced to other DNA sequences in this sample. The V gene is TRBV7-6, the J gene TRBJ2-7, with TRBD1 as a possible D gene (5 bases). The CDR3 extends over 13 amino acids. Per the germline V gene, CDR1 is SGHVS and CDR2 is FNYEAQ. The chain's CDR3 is CASSPGHTYEQYF. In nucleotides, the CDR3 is TGTGCCAGCAGCCCCGGACACACCTACGAGCAGTATTTC.

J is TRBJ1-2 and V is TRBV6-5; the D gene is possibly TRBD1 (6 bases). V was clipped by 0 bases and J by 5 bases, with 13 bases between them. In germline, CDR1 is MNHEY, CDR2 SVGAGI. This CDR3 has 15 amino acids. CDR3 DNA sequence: TGTGCCAGCAGTTACTCGAATTTGGGGGCATATGGCTACACCTTC. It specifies CASSYSNLGAYGYTF.

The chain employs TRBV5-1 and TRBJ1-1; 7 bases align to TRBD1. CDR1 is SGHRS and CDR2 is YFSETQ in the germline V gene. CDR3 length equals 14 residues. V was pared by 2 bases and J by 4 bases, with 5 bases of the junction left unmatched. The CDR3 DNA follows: TGCGCCAGCAGCTTAGAAACAGGGGCCACTGAAGCTTTCTTT. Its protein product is CASSLETGATEAFF.

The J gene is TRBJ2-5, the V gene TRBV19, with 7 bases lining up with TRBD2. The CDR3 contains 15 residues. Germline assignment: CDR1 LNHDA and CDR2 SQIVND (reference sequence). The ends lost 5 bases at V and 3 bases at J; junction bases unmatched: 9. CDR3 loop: CASSDTGTTKETQYF. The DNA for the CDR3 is TGTGCCAGTAGTGATACCGGGACTACAAAAGAGACCCAGTACTTC.

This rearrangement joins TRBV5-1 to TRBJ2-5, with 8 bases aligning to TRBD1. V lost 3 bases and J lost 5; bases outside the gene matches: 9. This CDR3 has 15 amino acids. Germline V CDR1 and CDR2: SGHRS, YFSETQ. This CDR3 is CASSWGTGGIETQYF. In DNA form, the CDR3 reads TGCGCCAGCAGCTGGGGGACAGGAGGGATCGAGACCCAGTACTTC.

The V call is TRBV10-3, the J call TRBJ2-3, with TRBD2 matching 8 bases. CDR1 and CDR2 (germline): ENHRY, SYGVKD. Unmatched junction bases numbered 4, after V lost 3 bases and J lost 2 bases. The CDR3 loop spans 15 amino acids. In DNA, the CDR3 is TGTGCCATCAGTGAAAACGGGAGGGACACAGATACGCAGTATTTT. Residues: CAISENGRDTDTQYF.

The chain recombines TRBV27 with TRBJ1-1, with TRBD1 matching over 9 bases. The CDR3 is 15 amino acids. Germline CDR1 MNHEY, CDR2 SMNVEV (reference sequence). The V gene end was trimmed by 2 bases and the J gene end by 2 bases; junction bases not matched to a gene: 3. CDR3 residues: CASSLRQGVNTEAFF. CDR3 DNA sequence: TGTGCCAGCAGTTTACGACAGGGGGTAAACACTGAAGCTTTCTTT.

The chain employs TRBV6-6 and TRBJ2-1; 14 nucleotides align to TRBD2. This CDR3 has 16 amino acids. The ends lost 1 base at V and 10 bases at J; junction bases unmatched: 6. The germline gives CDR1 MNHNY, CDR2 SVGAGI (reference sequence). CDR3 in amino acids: CASSYLPGLAGDEQFF. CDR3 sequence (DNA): TGTGCCAGCAGTTACTTGCCGGGACTAGCGGGGGACGAGCAGTTCTTC.

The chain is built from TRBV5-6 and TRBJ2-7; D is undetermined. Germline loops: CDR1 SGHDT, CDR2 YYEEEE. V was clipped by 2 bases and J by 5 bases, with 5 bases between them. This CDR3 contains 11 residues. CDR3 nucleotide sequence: TGTGCCAGCAGCTTAAAGCACGAGCAGTACTTC. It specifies CASSLKHEQYF.

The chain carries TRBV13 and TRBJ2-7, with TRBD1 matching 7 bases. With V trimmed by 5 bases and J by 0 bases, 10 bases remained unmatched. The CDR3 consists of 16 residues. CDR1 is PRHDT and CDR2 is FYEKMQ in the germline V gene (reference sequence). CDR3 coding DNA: TGTGCCAGCAGCCCGGGACAGCTCCTAAACTCCTACGAGCAGTACTTC. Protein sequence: CASSPGQLLNSYEQYF. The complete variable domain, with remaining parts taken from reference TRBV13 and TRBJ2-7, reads AAGVIQSPRHLIKEKRETATLKCYPIPRHDTVYWYQQGPGQDPQFLISFYEKMQSDKGSIPDRFSAQQFSDYHSELNMSSLELGDSALYFCASSPGQLLNSYEQYFGPGTRLTVT.

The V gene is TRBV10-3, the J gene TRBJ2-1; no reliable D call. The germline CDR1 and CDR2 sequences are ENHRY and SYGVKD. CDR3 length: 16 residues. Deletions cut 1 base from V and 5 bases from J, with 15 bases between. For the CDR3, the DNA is TGTGCCATCAGTGAGTTCCGGGTACGGTCACACAATGAGCAGTTCTTC. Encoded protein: CAISEFRVRSHNEQFF.

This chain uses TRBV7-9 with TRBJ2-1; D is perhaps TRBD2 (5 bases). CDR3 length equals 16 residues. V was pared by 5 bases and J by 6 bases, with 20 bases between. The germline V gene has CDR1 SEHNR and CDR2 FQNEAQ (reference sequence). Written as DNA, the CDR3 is TGTGCCAGCAGCCCTCCCCTGGGATACGAGGGCAATGAGCAGTTCTTC. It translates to CASSPPLGYEGNEQFF.

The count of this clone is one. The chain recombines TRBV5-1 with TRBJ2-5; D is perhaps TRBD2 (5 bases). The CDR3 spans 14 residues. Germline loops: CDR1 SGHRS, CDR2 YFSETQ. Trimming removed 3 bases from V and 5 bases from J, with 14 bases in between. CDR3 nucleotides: TGCGCCAGCAGCTCGGGGTATCTACCTGAGACCCAGTACTTC. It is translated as CASSSGYLPETQYF.

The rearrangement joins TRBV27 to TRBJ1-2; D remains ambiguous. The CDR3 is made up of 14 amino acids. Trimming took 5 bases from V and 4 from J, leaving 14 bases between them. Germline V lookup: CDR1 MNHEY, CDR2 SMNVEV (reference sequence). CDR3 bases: TGTGCCAGCAGTCCCCTCGGGTCCGGCTATGGCTACACCTTC. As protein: CASSPLGSGYGYTF.

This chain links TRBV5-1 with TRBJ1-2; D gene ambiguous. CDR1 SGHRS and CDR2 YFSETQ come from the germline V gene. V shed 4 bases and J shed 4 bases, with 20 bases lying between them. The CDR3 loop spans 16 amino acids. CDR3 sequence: CASSAFTANPRYGYTF. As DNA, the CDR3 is TGCGCCAGCAGCGCTTTTACAGCTAACCCTCGCTATGGCTACACCTTC.

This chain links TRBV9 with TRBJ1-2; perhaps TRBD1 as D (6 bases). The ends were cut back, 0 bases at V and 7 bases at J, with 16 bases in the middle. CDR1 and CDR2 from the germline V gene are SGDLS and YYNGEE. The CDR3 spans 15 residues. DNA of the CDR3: TGTGCCAGCAGCGTAGCACCCGGGGGGCCAGGTGGCTACACCTTC. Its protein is CASSVAPGGPGGYTF.

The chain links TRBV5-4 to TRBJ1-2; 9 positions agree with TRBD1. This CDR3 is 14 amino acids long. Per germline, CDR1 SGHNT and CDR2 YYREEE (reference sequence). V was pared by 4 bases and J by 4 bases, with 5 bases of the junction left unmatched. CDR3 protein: CASSVGQGLYGYTF. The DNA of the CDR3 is TGTGCCAGCAGCGTCGGACAGGGGCTCTATGGCTACACCTTC.

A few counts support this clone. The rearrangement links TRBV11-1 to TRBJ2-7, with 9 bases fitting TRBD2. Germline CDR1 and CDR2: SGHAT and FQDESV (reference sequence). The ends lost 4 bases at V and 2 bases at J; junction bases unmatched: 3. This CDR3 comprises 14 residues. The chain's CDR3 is CASSSRTSAYEQYF. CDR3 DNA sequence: TGTGCCAGCAGCTCGAGGACTAGCGCCTACGAGCAGTACTTC.

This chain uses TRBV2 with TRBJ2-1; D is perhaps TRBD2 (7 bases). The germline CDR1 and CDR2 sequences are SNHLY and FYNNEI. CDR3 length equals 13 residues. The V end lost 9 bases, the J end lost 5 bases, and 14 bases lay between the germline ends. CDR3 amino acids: CARGAGVNNEQFF. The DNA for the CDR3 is TGTGCCAGGGGGGCGGGAGTTAACAATGAGCAGTTCTTC. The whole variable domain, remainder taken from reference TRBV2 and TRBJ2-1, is EPEVTQTPSHQVTQMGQEVILRCVPISNHLYFYWYRQILGQKVEFLVSFYNNEISEKSEIFDDQFSVERPDGSNFTLKIRSTKLEDSAMYFCARGAGVNNEQFFGPGTRLTVL.

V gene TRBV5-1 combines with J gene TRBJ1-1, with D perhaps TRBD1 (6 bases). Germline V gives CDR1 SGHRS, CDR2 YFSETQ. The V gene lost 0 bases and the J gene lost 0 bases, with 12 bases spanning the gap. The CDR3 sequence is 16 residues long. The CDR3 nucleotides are TGCGCCAGCAGCTTGGCCGAACAGGGTCTGAACACTGAAGCTTTCTTT. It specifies CASSLAEQGLNTEAFF. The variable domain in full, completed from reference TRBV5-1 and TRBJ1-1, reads KAGVTQTPRYLIKTRGQQVTLSCSPISGHRSVSWYQQTPGQGLQFLFEYFSETQRNKGNFPGRFSGRQFSNSRSEMNVSTLELGDSALYLCASSLAEQGLNTEAFFGQGTRLTVV.

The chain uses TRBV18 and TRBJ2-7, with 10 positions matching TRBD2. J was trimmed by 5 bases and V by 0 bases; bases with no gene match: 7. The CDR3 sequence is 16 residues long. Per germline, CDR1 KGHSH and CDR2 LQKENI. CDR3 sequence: CASSPPERGGLHEQYF. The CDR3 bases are TGTGCCAGCTCACCACCGGAGCGGGGGGGGCTCCACGAGCAGTACTTC.